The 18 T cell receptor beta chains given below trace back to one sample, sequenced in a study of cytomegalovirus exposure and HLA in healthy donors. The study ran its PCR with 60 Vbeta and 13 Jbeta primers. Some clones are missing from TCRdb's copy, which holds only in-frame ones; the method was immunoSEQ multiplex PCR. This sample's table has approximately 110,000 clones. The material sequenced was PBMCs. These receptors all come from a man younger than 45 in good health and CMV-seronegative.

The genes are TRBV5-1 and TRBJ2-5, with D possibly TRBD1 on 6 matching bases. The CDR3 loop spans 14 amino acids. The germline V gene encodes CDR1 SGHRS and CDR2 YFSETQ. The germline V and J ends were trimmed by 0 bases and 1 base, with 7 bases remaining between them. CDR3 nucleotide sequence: TGCGCCAGCAGCTTGGCGGACAGCCAAGAGACCCAGTACTTC. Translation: CASSLADSQETQYF.

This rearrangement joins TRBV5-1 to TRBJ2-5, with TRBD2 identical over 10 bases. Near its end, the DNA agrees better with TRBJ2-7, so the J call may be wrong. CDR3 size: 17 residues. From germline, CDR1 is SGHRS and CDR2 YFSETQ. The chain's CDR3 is CASSLLPGLADSYEQYF. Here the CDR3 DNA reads TGCGCCAGCAGCTTGCTTCCCGGACTAGCGGACTCCTACGAGCAGTACTTC.

CDR3 nucleotide sequence: TGTGCCAGCAGCCGAGCGAGTTCACCCCTCCACTTT. The encoded protein is CASSRASSPLHF. V usage is TRBV2 and J usage is TRBJ1-6; no definite D call. CDR1 is SNHLY, CDR2 FYNNEI, per germline. Trimming took 6 bases from V and 9 from J, leaving 9 bases between them. The CDR3 has 12 amino acids.

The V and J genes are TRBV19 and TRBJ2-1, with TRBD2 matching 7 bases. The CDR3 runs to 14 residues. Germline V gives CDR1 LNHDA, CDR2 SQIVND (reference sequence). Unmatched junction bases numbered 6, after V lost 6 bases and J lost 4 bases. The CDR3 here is CASREASGYNEQFF. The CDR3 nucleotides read TGTGCCAGTAGGGAGGCTAGCGGTTACAATGAGCAGTTCTTC.

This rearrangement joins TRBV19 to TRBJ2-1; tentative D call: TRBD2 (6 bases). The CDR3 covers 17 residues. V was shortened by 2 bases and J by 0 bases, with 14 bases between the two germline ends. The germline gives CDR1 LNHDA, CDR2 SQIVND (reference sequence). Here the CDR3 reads CASSIRGGSYSYNEQFF. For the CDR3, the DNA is TGTGCCAGTAGTATACGGGGAGGCAGCTACTCCTACAATGAGCAGTTCTTC.

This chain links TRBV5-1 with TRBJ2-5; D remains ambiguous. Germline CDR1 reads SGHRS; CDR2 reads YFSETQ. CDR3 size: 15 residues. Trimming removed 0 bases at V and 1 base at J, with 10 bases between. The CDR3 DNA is TGCGCCAGCAGCTTGGCCCCCACAGTCCAAGAGACCCAGTACTTC. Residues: CASSLAPTVQETQYF.

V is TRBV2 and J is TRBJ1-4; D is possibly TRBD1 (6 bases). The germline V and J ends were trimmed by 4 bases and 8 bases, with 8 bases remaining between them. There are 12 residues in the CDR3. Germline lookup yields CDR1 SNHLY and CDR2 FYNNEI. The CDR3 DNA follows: TGTGCCAGCAGTGGGACAGCCGAAAAACTGTTTTTT. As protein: CASSGTAEKLFF.

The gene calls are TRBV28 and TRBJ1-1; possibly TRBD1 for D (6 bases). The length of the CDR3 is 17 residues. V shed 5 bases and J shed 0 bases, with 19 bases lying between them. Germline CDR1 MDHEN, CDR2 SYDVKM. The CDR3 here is CASSPIPGQVMNTEAFF. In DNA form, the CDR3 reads TGTGCCAGCAGTCCGATTCCGGGACAAGTGATGAACACTGAAGCTTTCTTT.

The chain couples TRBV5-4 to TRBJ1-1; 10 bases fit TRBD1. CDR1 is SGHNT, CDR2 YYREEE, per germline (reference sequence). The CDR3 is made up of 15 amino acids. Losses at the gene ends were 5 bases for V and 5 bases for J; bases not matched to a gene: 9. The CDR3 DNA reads TGTGCCAGCAGACGAGACAGGGGGCGTCAGACTGAAGCTTTCTTT. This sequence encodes CASRRDRGRQTEAFF.

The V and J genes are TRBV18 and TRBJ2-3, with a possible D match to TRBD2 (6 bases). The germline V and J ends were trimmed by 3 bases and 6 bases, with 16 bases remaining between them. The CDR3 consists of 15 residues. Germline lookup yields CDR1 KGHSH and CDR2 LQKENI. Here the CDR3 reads CASSPGGRQADTQYF. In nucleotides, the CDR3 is TGTGCCAGCTCACCTGGAGGGCGCCAGGCGGATACGCAGTATTTT.

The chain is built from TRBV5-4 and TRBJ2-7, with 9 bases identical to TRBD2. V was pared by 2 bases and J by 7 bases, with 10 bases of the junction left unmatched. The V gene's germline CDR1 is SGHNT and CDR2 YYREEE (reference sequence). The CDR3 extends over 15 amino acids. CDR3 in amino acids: CASSLYLTSGMEQYF. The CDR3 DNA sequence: TGTGCCAGCAGCTTATACCTGACTAGCGGAATGGAGCAGTACTTC. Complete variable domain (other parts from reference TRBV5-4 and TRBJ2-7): ETGVTQSPTHLIKTRGQQVTLRCSSQSGHNTVSWYQQALGQGPQFIFQYYREEENGRGNFPPRFSGLQFPNYSSELNVNALELDDSALYLCASSLYLTSGMEQYFGPGTRLTVT.

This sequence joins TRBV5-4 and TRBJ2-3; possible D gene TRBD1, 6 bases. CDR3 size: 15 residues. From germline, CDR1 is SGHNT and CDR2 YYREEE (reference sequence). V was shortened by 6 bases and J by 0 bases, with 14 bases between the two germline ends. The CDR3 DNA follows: TGTGCCAGCACACAGGGCAGTCGTAGCACAGATACGCAGTATTTT. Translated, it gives CASTQGSRSTDTQYF.

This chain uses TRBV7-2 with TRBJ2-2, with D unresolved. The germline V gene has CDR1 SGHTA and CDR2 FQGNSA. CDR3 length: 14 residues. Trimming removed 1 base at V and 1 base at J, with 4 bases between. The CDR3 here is CASSLVQNTGELFF. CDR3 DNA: TGTGCCAGCAGCTTAGTCCAGAACACCGGGGAGCTGTTTTTT. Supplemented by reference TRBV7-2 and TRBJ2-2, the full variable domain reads GAGVSQSPSNKVTEKGKDVELRCDPISGHTALYWYRQSLGQGLEFLIYFQGNSAPDKSGLPSDRFSAERTGGSVSTLTIQRTQQEDSAVYLCASSLVQNTGELFFGEGSRLTVL.

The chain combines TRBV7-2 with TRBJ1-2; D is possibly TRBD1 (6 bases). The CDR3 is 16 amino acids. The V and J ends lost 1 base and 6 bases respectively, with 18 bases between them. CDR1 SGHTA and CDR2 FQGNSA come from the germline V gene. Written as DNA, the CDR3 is TGTGCCAGCAGCTTAGACCTGGGGGCGGTTGGGCATGGCTACACCTTC. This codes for CASSLDLGAVGHGYTF. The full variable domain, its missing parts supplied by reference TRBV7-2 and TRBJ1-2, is GAGVSQSPSNKVTEKGKDVELRCDPISGHTALYWYRQSLGQGLEFLIYFQGNSAPDKSGLPSDRFSAERTGGSVSTLTIQRTQQEDSAVYLCASSLDLGAVGHGYTFGSGTRLTVV.

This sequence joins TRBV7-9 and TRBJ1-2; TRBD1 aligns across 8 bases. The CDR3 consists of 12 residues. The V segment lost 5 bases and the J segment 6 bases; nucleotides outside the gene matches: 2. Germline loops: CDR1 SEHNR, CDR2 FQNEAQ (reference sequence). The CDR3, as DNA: TGTGCCAGCAGCCAGACAGGGGATGGCTACACCTTC. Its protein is CASSQTGDGYTF. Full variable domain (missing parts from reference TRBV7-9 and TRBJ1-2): DTGVSQNPRHKITKRGQNVTFRCDPISEHNRLYWYRQTLGQGPEFLTYFQNEAQLEKSRLLSDRFSAERPKGSFSTLEIQRTEQGDSAMYLCASSQTGDGYTFGSGTRLTVV.

The chain's CDR3 is CASSPDRRLLRSYF. In nucleotides, the CDR3 is TGTGCCAGCAGTCCGGACAGGAGACTTCTACGCTCGTATTTT. The V gene is TRBV2, the J gene TRBJ2-3; 7 bases align to TRBD1. V lost 5 bases to trimming and J lost 14 bases; unmatched junction nucleotides: 16. There are 14 residues in the CDR3. Germline V gene data show CDR1 as SNHLY and CDR2 as FYNNEI.

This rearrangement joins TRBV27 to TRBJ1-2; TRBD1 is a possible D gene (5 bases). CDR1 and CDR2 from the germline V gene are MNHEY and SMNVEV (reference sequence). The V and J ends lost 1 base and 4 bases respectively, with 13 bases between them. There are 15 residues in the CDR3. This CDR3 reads CASSLFGGEGYGYTF. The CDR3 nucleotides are TGTGCCAGCAGTTTATTCGGGGGAGAAGGCTATGGCTACACCTTC.

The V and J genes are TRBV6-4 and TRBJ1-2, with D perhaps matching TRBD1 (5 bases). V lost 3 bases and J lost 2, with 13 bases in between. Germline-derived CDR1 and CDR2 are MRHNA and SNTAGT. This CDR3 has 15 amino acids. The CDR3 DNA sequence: TGTGCCAGCAGTGAAAGCTCGACAGTGAACTATGGCTACACCTTC. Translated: CASSESSTVNYGYTF.